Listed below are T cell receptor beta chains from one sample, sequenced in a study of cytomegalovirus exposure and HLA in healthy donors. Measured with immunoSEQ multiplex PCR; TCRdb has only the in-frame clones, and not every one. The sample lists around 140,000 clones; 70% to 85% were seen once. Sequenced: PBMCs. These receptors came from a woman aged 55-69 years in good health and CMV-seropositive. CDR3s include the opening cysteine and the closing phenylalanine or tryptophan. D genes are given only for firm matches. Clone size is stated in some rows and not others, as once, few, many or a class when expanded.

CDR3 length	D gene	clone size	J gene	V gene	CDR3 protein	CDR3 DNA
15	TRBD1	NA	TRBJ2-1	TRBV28	CASSFGDRGRDEQFF	TGTGCCAGCAGTTTTGGAGACAGGGGAAGGGATGAGCAGTTCTTC
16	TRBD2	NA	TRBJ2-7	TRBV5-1	CASSPGLAGGSYEQYF	TGCGCCAGCAGCCCAGGACTAGCGGGAGGATCCTACGAGCAGTACTTC
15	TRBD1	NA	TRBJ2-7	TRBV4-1	CASSWGQGGTYEQYF	TGCGCCAGCAGCTGGGGACAGGGCGGGACCTACGAGCAGTACTTC
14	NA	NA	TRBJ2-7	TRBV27	CASQESGPGGEQYF	TGTGCCAGCCAGGAATCAGGGCCCGGAGGGGAGCAGTACTTC
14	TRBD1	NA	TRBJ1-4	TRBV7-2	CASRVTGGYEKLFF	TGTGCCAGCAGGGTGACAGGGGGATATGAAAAACTGTTTTTT
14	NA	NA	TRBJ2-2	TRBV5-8	CASSLTANTGELFF	TGTGCCAGCAGCCTTACAGCGAACACCGGGGAGCTGTTTTTT
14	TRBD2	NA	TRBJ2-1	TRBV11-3	CASQREPTYNEQFF	TGTGCCAGCCAGCGGGAGCCGACCTACAATGAGCAGTTCTTC
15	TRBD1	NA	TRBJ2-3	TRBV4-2	CASSHVQGATDTQYF	TGTGCCAGCAGCCACGTTCAGGGGGCAACAGATACGCAGTATTTT
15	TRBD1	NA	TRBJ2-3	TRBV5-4	CASSLGQGFTDTQYF	TGTGCCAGCAGCTTGGGACAGGGTTTCACAGATACGCAGTATTTT
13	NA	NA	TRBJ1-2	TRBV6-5	CASSYGRIYGYTF	TGTGCCAGCAGTTATGGCAGGATCTATGGCTACACCTTC
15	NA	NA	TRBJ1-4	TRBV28	CASSPGGRSNEKLFF	TGTGCCAGCAGTCCTGGGGGCCGGAGTAATGAAAAACTGTTTTTT
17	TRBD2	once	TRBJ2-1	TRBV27	CASSRWLAGFSYNEQFF	TGTGCCAGCAGCCGGTGGCTAGCGGGGTTCTCCTACAATGAGCAGTTCTTC
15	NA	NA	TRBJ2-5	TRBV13	CASSSREGVRETQYF	TGTGCCAGCAGCTCCCGTGAGGGGGTGCGAGAGACCCAGTACTTC
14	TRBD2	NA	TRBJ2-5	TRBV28	CASSLDGREETQYF	TGTGCCAGCAGTTTAGACGGGAGGGAAGAGACCCAGTACTTC
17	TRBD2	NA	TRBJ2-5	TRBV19	CASSIDFLAGGQETQYF	TGTGCCAGTAGTATAGATTTTCTAGCGGGAGGCCAAGAGACCCAGTACTTC
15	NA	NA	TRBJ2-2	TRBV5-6	CASSLGPPSTGELFF	TGTGCCAGCAGCTTGGGCCCCCCCAGCACCGGGGAGCTGTTTTTT
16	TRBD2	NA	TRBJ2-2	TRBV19	CASSAGGTANTGELFF	TGTGCCAGTAGTGCGGGAGGGACGGCGAACACCGGGGAGCTGTTTTTT
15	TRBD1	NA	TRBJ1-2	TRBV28	CASTLAPTGVYGYTF	TGTGCCAGCACCCTCGCCCCCACAGGGGTCTATGGCTACACCTTC
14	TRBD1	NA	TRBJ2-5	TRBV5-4	CASSPGQAQETQYF	TGTGCCAGCAGCCCCGGACAGGCCCAAGAGACCCAGTACTTC
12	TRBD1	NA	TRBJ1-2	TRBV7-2	CASSIQGPGYTF	TGTGCCAGCAGCATACAGGGGCCTGGCTACACCTTC
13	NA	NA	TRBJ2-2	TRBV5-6	CASSFGQTGELFF	TGTGCCAGCAGCTTCGGACAGACCGGGGAGCTGTTTTTT
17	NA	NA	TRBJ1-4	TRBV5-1	CASSTGLGRTTNEKLFF	TGCGCCAGCTCAACTGGGCTGGGGAGGACAACTAATGAAAAACTGTTTTTT